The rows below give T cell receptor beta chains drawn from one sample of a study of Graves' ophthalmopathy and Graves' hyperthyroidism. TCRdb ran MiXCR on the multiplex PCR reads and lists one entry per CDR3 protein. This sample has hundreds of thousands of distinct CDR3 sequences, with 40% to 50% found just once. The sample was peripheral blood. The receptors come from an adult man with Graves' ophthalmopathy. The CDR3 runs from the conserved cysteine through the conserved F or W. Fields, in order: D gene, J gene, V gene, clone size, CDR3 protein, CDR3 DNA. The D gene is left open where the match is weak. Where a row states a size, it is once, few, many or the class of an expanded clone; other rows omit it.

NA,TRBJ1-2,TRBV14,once,CASSEFGRGGYTF,TGTGCCAGCAGCGAGTTCGGAAGGGGAGGCTACACCTTC
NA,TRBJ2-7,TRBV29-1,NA,CSVGDIAYEQYF,TGCAGCGTTGGGGACATAGCCTACGAGCAGTACTTC
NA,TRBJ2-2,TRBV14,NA,CASTLGLLENTGELFF,TGTGCCAGCACCCTTGGGCTCCTCGAGAACACCGGGGAGCTGTTTTTT
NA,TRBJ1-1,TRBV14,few,CASSQMGVAFF,TGTGCCAGCAGCCAAATGGGGGTGGCTTTCTTT
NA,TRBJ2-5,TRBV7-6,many,CASSLQETQYF,TGTGCCAGCAGCCTCCAAGAGACCCAGTACTTC
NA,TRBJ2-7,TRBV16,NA,CASSQGLSSYEQYF,TGTGCCAGCAGCCAAGGCCTGAGCTCCTACGAGCAGTACTTC
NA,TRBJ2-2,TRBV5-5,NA,CASSQDSLNTGELFF,TGTGCCAGCAGCCAAGACTCACTTAACACCGGGGAGCTGTTTTTT
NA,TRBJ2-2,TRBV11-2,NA,CASSLEAYHTGELFF,TGTGCCAGCAGCTTAGAGGCCTACCACACCGGGGAGCTGTTTTTT
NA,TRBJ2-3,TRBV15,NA,CATSSGYGTDTQYF,TGTGCCACCAGCAGCGGATATGGCACAGATACGCAGTATTTT
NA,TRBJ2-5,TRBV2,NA,CASGETGRDETQYF,TGTGCCAGCGGTGAAACGGGCAGGGATGAGACCCAGTACTTC
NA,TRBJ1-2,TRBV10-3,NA,CASTMGQGDYGYTF,TGTGCCAGCACTATGGGACAAGGTGACTATGGCTACACCTTC
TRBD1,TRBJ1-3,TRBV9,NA,CASSARQGGSGNTIYF,TGTGCCAGCAGCGCCCGACAGGGGGGGTCTGGAAACACCATATATTTT
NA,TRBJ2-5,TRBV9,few,CASSAGHQETQYF,TGTGCCAGCAGCGCCGGACATCAAGAGACCCAGTACTTC
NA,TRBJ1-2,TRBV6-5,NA,CASSYRRGDDGYTF,TGTGCCAGCAGTTATAGGAGGGGAGATGATGGCTACACCTTC
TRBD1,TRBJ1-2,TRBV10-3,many,CAISERQGEDGYTF,TGTGCCATCAGTGAGAGACAGGGGGAGGATGGCTACACCTTC
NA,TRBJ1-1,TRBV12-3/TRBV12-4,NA,CASSLAQTGNTEAFF,TGTGCCAGCAGTTTAGCCCAAACCGGGAACACTGAAGCTTTCTTT
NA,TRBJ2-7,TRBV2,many,CASSPDRGREQYF,TGTGCCAGCAGTCCGGATCGGGGGCGCGAGCAGTACTTC
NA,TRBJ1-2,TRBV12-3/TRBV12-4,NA,CASSLVFTGRSYGYTF,TGTGCCAGCAGTTTAGTATTTACAGGGAGGTCCTATGGCTACACCTTC
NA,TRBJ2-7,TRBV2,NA,CASVVSYEQYF,TGTGCCAGCGTTGTGTCTTACGAGCAGTACTTC
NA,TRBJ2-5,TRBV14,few,CASSPTGQETQYF,TGTGCCAGCAGCCCTACGGGACAAGAGACCCAGTACTTC
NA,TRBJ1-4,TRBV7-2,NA,CASSLAGGRAAEKLFF,TGCGCCAGCAGCTTGGCCGGCGGCCGGGCGGCGGAAAAACTGTTTTTT
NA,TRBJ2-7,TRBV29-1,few,CSVVPLQGYEQYF,TGCAGCGTTGTCCCCTTGCAGGGTTACGAGCAGTACTTC
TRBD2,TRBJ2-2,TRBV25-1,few,CASSASGLATNTGELFF,TGTGCCAGCAGTGCCTCTGGACTAGCGACCAACACCGGGGAGCTGTTTTTT
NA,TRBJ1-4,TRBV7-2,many,CASSDTGTRNEKLFF,TGTGCCAGCAGCGATACCGGGACCCGTAATGAAAAACTGTTTTTT
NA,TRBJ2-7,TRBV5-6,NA,CASYRRAYEQYF,TGTGCCAGCTATCGTCGAGCCTACGAGCAGTACTTC
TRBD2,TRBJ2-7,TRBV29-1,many,CSVKLAGGGYEQYF,TGCAGCGTAAAACTAGCGGGAGGCGGCTACGAGCAGTACTTC
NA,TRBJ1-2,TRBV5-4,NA,CASSPPGRFYGYTF,TGTGCCAGCAGCCCCCCGGGACGCTTCTATGGCTACACCTTC
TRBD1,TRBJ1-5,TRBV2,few,CASSGGQGAGQPQHF,TGTGCCAGCAGTGGGGGACAGGGAGCGGGTCAGCCCCAGCATTTT
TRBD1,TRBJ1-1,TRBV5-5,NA,CASSLGDRGVTEAFF,TGTGCCAGCAGCTTGGGGGACAGGGGCGTCACTGAAGCTTTCTTT
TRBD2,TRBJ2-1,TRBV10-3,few,CAISSSGSTYNEQFF,TGTGCCATCAGTTCTAGCGGGAGTACCTACAATGAGCAGTTCTTC
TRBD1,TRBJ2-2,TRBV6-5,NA,CASRADRGVWTGELFF,TGTGCCAGCAGAGCTGACAGGGGTGTGTGGACCGGGGAGCTGTTTTTT
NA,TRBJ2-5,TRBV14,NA,CASSHNNQETQYF,TGTGCCAGCAGCCACAACAACCAAGAGACCCAGTACTTC
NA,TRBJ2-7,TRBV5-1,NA,CASSPGNFAEQYF,TGCGCCAGCTCACCGGGCAACTTCGCCGAGCAGTACTTC
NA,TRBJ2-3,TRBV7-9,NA,CASSLGLATDTQYF,TGTGCCAGCAGCTTAGGTTTAGCCACAGATACGCAGTATTTT
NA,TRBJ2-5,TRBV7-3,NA,CASSPPGGGPETQYF,TGTGCCAGCAGCCCGCCGGGAGGGGGCCCAGAGACCCAGTACTTC
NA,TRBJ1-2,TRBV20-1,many,CSAFDSSRGYTF,TGCAGTGCTTTTGACAGTTCTAGAGGCTACACCTTC
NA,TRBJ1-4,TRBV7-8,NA,CASSLAVNEKLFF,TGTGCCAGCAGCTTGGCCGTGAATGAAAAACTGTTTTTT
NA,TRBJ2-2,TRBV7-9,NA,CASSPTNTGELFF,TGTGCCAGCAGCCCAACGAACACCGGGGAGCTGTTTTTT
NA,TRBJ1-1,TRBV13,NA,CASLSRARRNTEAFF,TGTGCCAGCTTATCTCGGGCGCGAAGGAACACTGAAGCTTTCTTT
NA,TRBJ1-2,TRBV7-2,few,CASSSWPGDGYTF,TGTGCCAGCAGCTCTTGGCCCGGGGATGGCTACACCTTC
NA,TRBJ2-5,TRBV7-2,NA,CASSLVPYQETQYF,TGTGCCAGCAGCTTAGTCCCCTACCAAGAGACCCAGTACTTC
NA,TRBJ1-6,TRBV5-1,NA,CASSLGLDSPLHF,TGCGCCAGCAGCTTGGGCCTGGATTCACCCCTCCACTTT
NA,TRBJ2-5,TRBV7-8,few,CASSLGSQVQETQYF,TGTGCCAGCAGCTTAGGGTCGCAGGTCCAAGAGACCCAGTACTTC
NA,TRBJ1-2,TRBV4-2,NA,CASSPHTGTGDGYTF,TGTGCCAGCAGCCCTCATACCGGGACGGGCGATGGCTACACCTTC
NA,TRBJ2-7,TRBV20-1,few,CSATERVYEQYF,TGCAGTGCCACTGAGAGGGTCTACGAGCAGTACTTC
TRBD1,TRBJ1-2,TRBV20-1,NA,CSALTGGAYGYTF,TGCAGTGCATTAACAGGGGGGGCCTATGGCTACACCTTC
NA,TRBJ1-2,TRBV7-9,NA,CANSLGQSYGYTF,TGTGCCAACAGCTTAGGACAGTCCTATGGCTACACCTTC
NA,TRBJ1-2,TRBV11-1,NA,CASSLDEQGLFNYGYTF,TGTGCCAGCAGCTTGGACGAACAGGGTCTGTTTAACTATGGCTACACCTTC
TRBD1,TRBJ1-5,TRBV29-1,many,CSVGGNNQPQHF,TGCAGCGTAGGGGGCAACAATCAGCCCCAGCATTTT
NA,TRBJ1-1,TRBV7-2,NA,CASSLLGQDNTEAFF,TGTGCCAGCAGCTTACTGGGGCAGGACAACACTGAAGCTTTCTTT
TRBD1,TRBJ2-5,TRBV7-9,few,CASSSTWTGKETQYF,TGTGCCAGCAGCTCGACCTGGACAGGGAAAGAGACCCAGTACTTC